What follows are 3 T cell receptor beta chains derived from one specimen sequenced in a study of post-analysis software for immune sequencing data. Unique molecular identifiers featured in each of the TCR beta cDNA libraries. TCRdb re-derived calls from the PCR reads in MiXCR, one entry per CDR3 protein. Of 650,000 to 850,000 distinct CDR3 sequences in the sample, about 50% were seen once. No antigen has been identified for these receptors. Findings and limits, study-wide: The study found TRBV5-6, TRBV5-1 and TRBV20-1 among about five TRBV segments more frequent in patients than controls.

The sample was blood. The receptors come from a girl aged 10 to 17 with multiple sclerosis.

This clonotype was seen only a few times. J is TRBJ2-3 and V is TRBV10-1, with 8 bases matching TRBD2. The CDR3 totals 16 residues. Germline V lookup: CDR1 WNHNN, CDR2 SYGVQD (reference sequence). Trimming removed 2 bases from V and 4 bases from J; junction bases left unmatched: 8. The CDR3 region is CASSERLAGRADTQYF. The CDR3, as DNA: TGCGCCAGCAGTGAGAGATTAGCGGGACGCGCAGATACGCAGTATTTT.

V gene TRBV29-1 combines with J gene TRBJ2-2; 8 bases agree with TRBD1. V was pared by 4 bases and J by 7 bases, with 5 bases of the junction left unmatched. CDR1 and CDR2 (germline): SQVTM, ANQGSEA. CDR3 length equals 13 residues. The CDR3 spells CSVGRGQGGELFF. The CDR3 bases are TGCAGCGTTGGCAGGGGGCAAGGCGGGGAGCTGTTTTTT.

The chain joins TRBV29-1 to TRBJ2-1; unclear D gene. With 5 bases removed from V and 7 bases from J, the gap between germline ends came to 6 bases. The CDR3 is made up of 10 amino acids. The V gene's germline CDR1 is SQVTM and CDR2 ANQGSEA. The CDR3 reads CSVRVNEQFF. The CDR3 nucleotides are TGCAGCGTTCGGGTTAATGAGCAGTTCTTC.